Each of the 18 T cell receptor beta chains below was sequenced from the same sample in a study of OX40 agonist ivuxolimab in advanced cancers. Clones were read by immunoSEQ multiplex PCR, and TCRdb kept only the in-frame ones, dropping some. Of about 100,000 clones listed, approximately 90% are singletons. The sequencing here drew on CD4+ or CD8+ T cells sorted from blood, taken in a trial of the OX40 agonist ivuxolimab. The receptor set was obtained from an adult with an advanced solid tumor such as melanoma, head and neck, liver or kidney cancer.

The rearrangement joins TRBV30 to TRBJ1-5; 7 bases align to TRBD1. This CDR3 comprises 17 residues. Germline-derived CDR1 and CDR2 are GTSNPN and SVGIG (reference sequence). V trimming: 0 bases; J trimming: 5 bases; junction bases outside the gene matches: 13. In DNA form, the CDR3 reads TGTGCCTGGAGTGTACCCGGTTTCGACAGGGAGTATCAGCCCCAGCATTTT. Protein product: CAWSVPGFDREYQPQHF.

The chain has TRBV6-6 and TRBJ2-3, with D possibly matching TRBD2 (5 bases). There are 13 residues in the CDR3. Trimming removed 2 bases from V and 8 bases from J, with 11 bases in between. Germline CDR1 reads MNHNY; CDR2 reads SVGAGI (reference sequence). The CDR3 protein is CASSYRGPGTQYF. The CDR3 nucleotides are TGTGCCAGCAGTTACCGAGGGCCTGGTACGCAGTATTTT.

The genes are TRBV11-3 and TRBJ2-3; D uncertain. The CDR3 contains 13 residues. Germline lookup yields CDR1 SGHNT and CDR2 YENEEA. The ends were cut back, 1 base at V and 3 bases at J, with 5 bases in the middle. The DNA for the CDR3 is TGTGCCAGCAGCTTAGCCATAACAGATACGCAGTATTTT. Its translation: CASSLAITDTQYF.

This chain uses TRBV5-1 with TRBJ1-4; D remains unclear. CDR1 and CDR2 from the germline V gene are SGHRS and YFSETQ. CDR3 length: 15 residues. V lost 5 bases and J 7 bases, leaving 18 bases between the germline ends. CDR3 residues: CASSRTEPIGEKLFF. Written as DNA, the CDR3 is TGCGCCAGCAGTAGGACTGAGCCCATTGGTGAAAAACTGTTTTTT.

The chain employs TRBV6-5 and TRBJ1-1; D is unresolved. This CDR3 has 13 residues. Germline V CDR1 and CDR2: MNHEY, SVGAGI. V was pared by 0 bases and J by 3 bases, with 5 bases between. Here the CDR3 DNA reads TGTGCCAGCAGTTACTCCACTCACACTGAAGCTTTCTTT. It yields the protein CASSYSTHTEAFF.

V usage is TRBV5-6 and J usage is TRBJ2-3; D may be TRBD1 (6 bases). This CDR3 comprises 15 residues. The germline V and J ends were trimmed by 0 bases and 8 bases, with 16 bases remaining between them. Looked up from germline, CDR1 is SGHDT and CDR2 is YYEEEE. Here the CDR3 reads CASSLGAGAQGTQYF. The CDR3, as DNA: TGTGCCAGCAGCTTGGGGGCAGGGGCCCAGGGTACGCAGTATTTT.

This clone was detected a few times. This CDR3 reads CAWSESSNQPQHF. DNA for the CDR3: TGTGCCTGGAGTGAAAGTAGCAATCAGCCCCAGCATTTT. The chain is built from TRBV30 and TRBJ1-5; D not resolved. Germline-derived CDR1 and CDR2 are GTSNPN and SVGIG (reference sequence). This CDR3 comprises 13 residues. Between the trimmed V and J ends, which lost 1 base and 0 bases, there was a span of 4 bases.

The chain carries TRBV19 and TRBJ2-7; 9 nucleotides agree with TRBD1. CDR1 and CDR2 from the germline V gene are LNHDA and SQIVND (reference sequence). The V and J ends lost 1 base and 3 bases, in that order; junction bases with no gene match: 4. The CDR3 has 15 amino acids. The DNA of the CDR3 is TGTGCCAGTAGTATAGGGGACAGGGCAATCTACGAGCAGTACTTC. Translated, it gives CASSIGDRAIYEQYF. Combining the CDR3 with reference TRBV19 and TRBJ2-7 gives the whole variable domain DGGITQSPKYLFRKEGQNVTLSCEQNLNHDAMYWYRQDPGQGLRLIYYSQIVNDFQKGDIAEGYSVSREKKESFPLTVTSAQKNPTAFYLCASSIGDRAIYEQYFGPGTRLTVT.

The chain has TRBV5-4 and TRBJ2-5; the match to TRBD2 covers 15 bases. With V trimmed by 0 bases and J by 6 bases, 6 bases remained unmatched. The CDR3 has 17 residues. Germline V gives CDR1 SGHNT, CDR2 YYREEE (reference sequence). The CDR3 DNA sequence: TGTGCCAGCAGCTTGGAGGGGACTAGCGGGGGGTCAAAGACCCAGTACTTC. Protein product: CASSLEGTSGGSKTQYF. The full variable domain, completed using reference TRBV5-4 and TRBJ2-5, is ETGVTQSPTHLIKTRGQQVTLRCSSQSGHNTVSWYQQALGQGPQFIFQYYREEENGRGNFPPRFSGLQFPNYSSELNVNALELDDSALYLCASSLEGTSGGSKTQYFGPGTRLLVL.

The count of this clone is one. The V call is TRBV19, the J call TRBJ1-1; D not resolved. This CDR3 has 14 residues. The V gene lost 1 base and the J gene lost 1 base, with 7 bases spanning the gap. Germline V lookup: CDR1 LNHDA, CDR2 SQIVND (reference sequence). The CDR3 DNA is TGTGCCAGTAGTATAGGAGGAACGAACACTGAAGCTTTCTTT. Translated: CASSIGGTNTEAFF.

The J gene is TRBJ1-4, the V gene TRBV25-1, with TRBD1 matching 7 bases. The J segment lost 0 bases and the V segment lost 5 bases, leaving 6 bases of the junction unmatched. CDR1 and CDR2 from the germline V gene are MGHDK and SYGVNS. The CDR3 totals 16 residues. CDR3 sequence reads: CASSQTGTATNEKLFF. CDR3 bases: TGTGCCAGCAGTCAGACAGGGACCGCAACTAATGAAAAACTGTTTTTT.

This sequence joins TRBV5-4 and TRBJ2-7; D may match TRBD1 or TRBD2 (5 bases each). Trimming stripped 0 bases from V and 2 bases from J, with 12 bases between. Germline CDR1 reads SGHNT; CDR2 reads YYREEE (reference sequence). This CDR3 region has 15 residues. CDR3 in amino acids: CASSLAKGPAYEQYF. CDR3 nucleotides: TGTGCCAGCAGCTTGGCAAAGGGACCCGCCTACGAGCAGTACTTC.

This clone was seen only a few times. Written as DNA, the CDR3 is TGTGCCAGCAAAGTGGAACAGGGGTTCTACGAGCAGTACTTC. Residues: CASKVEQGFYEQYF. The chain links TRBV6-1 to TRBJ2-7, with 7 bases lining up with TRBD1. Germline V gene data show CDR1 as MNHNS and CDR2 as SASEGT. The CDR3 loop spans 14 amino acids. J was trimmed by 3 bases and V by 7 bases; bases with no gene match: 9.

V usage is TRBV19 and J usage is TRBJ1-4; TRBD1 agrees at 8 bases. The CDR3 sequence is 16 residues long. V was pared by 4 bases and J by 3 bases, with 7 bases of the junction left unmatched. The germline V gene encodes CDR1 LNHDA and CDR2 SQIVND (reference sequence). Written as DNA, the CDR3 is TGTGCCAGTAGTACCCCTGACAGGGGTTCTAATGAAAAACTGTTTTTT. It encodes CASSTPDRGSNEKLFF.

This clone was detected only once. The chain recombines TRBV23-1 with TRBJ2-7; 10 nucleotides line up with TRBD2. Being an ORF, TRBV23-1 has a function that is uncertain. The CDR3 is made up of 17 amino acids. With 4 bases clipped from V and 2 bases from J, the junction kept 11 bases outside the gene matches. CDR3 amino acids: CASSRLRLAGETYEQYF. The CDR3 nucleotides read TGCGCCAGCAGTCGACTTCGGCTAGCGGGAGAGACCTACGAGCAGTACTTC.

The J gene is TRBJ2-1, the V gene TRBV5-1, with TRBD2 identical over 9 bases. This CDR3 is 14 amino acids long. Germline CDR1 and CDR2: SGHRS and YFSETQ. After removal of 4 bases from V and 8 bases from J, the junction contained 7 bases not matched to a gene. CDR3 residues: CASSPSRLADEQFF. The DNA for the CDR3 is TGCGCCAGCAGCCCGAGCCGACTAGCGGATGAGCAGTTCTTC.

In its sample, this clone was seen once. This sequence joins TRBV4-1 and TRBJ2-4; maybe TRBD1 (6 bases). The V gene's germline CDR1 is MGHRA and CDR2 YSYEKL. The CDR3 spans 15 residues. The V gene lost 0 bases and the J gene lost 3 bases, with 9 bases spanning the gap. The CDR3 region has the DNA TGCGCCAGCAGCCAAGATAGGGACAACAAAAACATTCAGTACTTC. Protein product: CASSQDRDNKNIQYF.

The J gene is TRBJ1-2, the V gene TRBV5-6; D gene uncertain. Trimming left V 0 bases short and J 2 bases short, with 5 bases between. This CDR3 has 13 residues. Germline loops: CDR1 SGHDT, CDR2 YYEEEE. The CDR3 is CASSLGPNYGYTF. As DNA, the CDR3 is TGTGCCAGCAGCTTGGGGCCGAACTATGGCTACACCTTC.